What follows is one TCR beta chain and its context. Its antigen remains unknown. This sample was taken from a study of T cells after yellow fever vaccination. The study, taken as a whole, reports: The booster response re-showed most primary clones: around 96% CD4, approximately 85% CD8. Though it reached lower strength, the secondary response hit its peak faster, day 5 versus 15.

CDR1 is MNHEY and CDR2 is SVGEGT in the germline V gene. V was pared by 9 bases and J by 0 bases, with 12 bases between. This CDR3 has 14 residues. Production of TCR cDNA was by 5'RACE template switching, which also added a universal primer site and UMIs. TCRdb itself ran the 5' RACE reads through MiXCR, one entry per CDR3 protein. The table has 450,000 to 550,000 distinct CDR3 sequences, just over 20% seen once; the top ten hold roughly a sixth. The starting material was PBMCs, obtained approximately 22 days after the first yellow fever vaccination. The gene calls are TRBV6-2 or TRBV6-3 and TRBJ1-3; D unclear. This receptor was obtained from a man between 18 and 35 years old who received the YFV17D yellow fever vaccine. The CDR3: CASHGGFSGNTIYF. The DNA of the CDR3 is TGTGCCAGTCACGGCGGGTTCTCTGGAAACACCATATATTTT.